The rows below give T cell receptor beta chains drawn from one sample of a study of T cell repertoires in cytomegalovirus infection. TCRdb used MiXCR to reprocess the reads, holding one entry per CDR3 protein. Seen here are 600,000 to 800,000 distinct CDR3 sequences, around 24% observed once, and the top ten hold roughly 8%. Sequences were obtained from CD8+ T cells from PBMCs. Receptor source: a human donor in good health (CMV status not recorded). Some clones in this sample may be carry-over from other donors' samples. CDR3s include the opening cysteine and the closing phenylalanine or tryptophan. Each record gives: V gene, clone size, D gene, J gene, CDR3 protein, CDR3 DNA. D genes are given only for firm matches. Part of the rows lack a size; the others show once, few, many or a class for expanded clones.

V: TRBV7-9
size: few
D: .
J: TRBJ2-4
CDR3: CASSLDLAKNIQYF
DNA: TGTGCCAGCAGCTTAGACCTAGCCAAAAACATTCAGTACTTC

V: TRBV27
size: .
D: .
J: TRBJ2-2
CDR3: CASSLSMAGVPGELFF
DNA: TGTGCCAGCAGTTTATCGATGGCAGGGGTGCCCGGGGAGCTGTTTTTT

V: TRBV5-1
size: .
D: .
J: TRBJ2-7
CDR3: CASSLKIGPQSEQYF
DNA: TGCGCCAGCAGCTTGAAAATCGGGCCCCAGTCCGAGCAGTACTTC

V: TRBV15
size: .
D: .
J: TRBJ1-1
CDR3: CATSYPSRPGGEAFF
DNA: TGTGCCACCAGCTATCCCAGTCGCCCGGGGGGTGAAGCTTTCTTT

V: TRBV13
size: .
D: .
J: TRBJ2-5
CDR3: CASSFRAKTQYF
DNA: TGTGCCAGCAGCTTCCGGGCAAAGACCCAGTACTTC

V: TRBV6-6
size: .
D: TRBD2
J: TRBJ2-3
CDR3: CASRGTSGEKGSSTDTQYF
DNA: TGTGCCAGTAGAGGGACTAGCGGGGAGAAGGGTTCTAGCACAGATACGCAGTATTTT

V: TRBV28
size: .
D: TRBD1
J: TRBJ1-5
CDR3: CASSRDRQPQHF
DNA: TGTGCCAGCAGCCGGGACAGGCAGCCCCAGCATTTT

V: TRBV6-2/TRBV6-3
size: .
D: TRBD1
J: TRBJ1-5
CDR3: CASSPIARQGGNQPQHF
DNA: TGTGCCAGCAGTCCCATAGCCCGGCAGGGGGGCAATCAGCCCCAGCATTTT

V: TRBV29-1
size: few
D: .
J: TRBJ2-5
CDR3: CSVGGRHSGIETQYF
DNA: TGCAGCGTTGGGGGTCGACACTCGGGGATCGAGACCCAGTACTTC

V: TRBV6-1
size: few
D: .
J: TRBJ1-1
CDR3: CASSEAGLNTEAFF
DNA: TGTGCCAGCAGTGAAGCGGGATTGAACACTGAAGCTTTCTTT

V: TRBV7-2
size: few
D: .
J: TRBJ2-2
CDR3: CASSFGQGLPTGELFF
DNA: TGTGCCAGCAGCTTTGGTCAGGGGCTACCCACCGGGGAGCTGTTTTTT

V: TRBV5-1
size: .
D: .
J: TRBJ2-2
CDR3: CASSYGLHRAGELFF
DNA: TGCGCCAGCAGCTATGGACTCCACAGGGCCGGGGAGCTGTTTTTT

V: TRBV6-5
size: .
D: .
J: TRBJ2-5
CDR3: CASSTLYRNQETQYF
DNA: TGTGCCAGCAGTACCCTTTATCGGAACCAAGAGACCCAGTACTTC

V: TRBV2
size: few
D: .
J: TRBJ2-2
CDR3: CASIVELNTGELFF
DNA: TGTGCCAGCATAGTGGAACTAAACACCGGGGAGCTGTTTTTT

V: TRBV6-5
size: .
D: .
J: TRBJ1-1
CDR3: CASSYGEDAFF
DNA: TGTGCCAGCAGTTACGGGGAAGATGCTTTCTTT

V: TRBV29-1
size: .
D: TRBD1
J: TRBJ2-5
CDR3: CSVEDRGLLETQYF
DNA: TGCAGCGTTGAAGACAGGGGGTTGTTGGAGACCCAGTACTTC

V: TRBV20-1
size: few
D: TRBD2
J: TRBJ2-1
CDR3: CSAFSGGYRNEQFF
DNA: TGCAGTGCTTTTAGCGGGGGTTACCGTAATGAGCAGTTCTTC

V: TRBV7-2
size: many
D: .
J: TRBJ2-2
CDR3: CASSLLFGGELFF
DNA: TGTGCCAGCAGCTTATTATTCGGCGGGGAGCTGTTTTTT

V: TRBV27
size: many
D: TRBD2
J: TRBJ2-1
CDR3: CASSLAGGPYNEQFF
DNA: TGTGCCAGCAGCTTAGCGGGGGGCCCCTACAATGAGCAGTTCTTC

V: TRBV7-9
size: .
D: .
J: TRBJ1-5
CDR3: CASSVSPTGLGGQPQHF
DNA: TGTGCCAGCAGCGTATCCCCCACAGGGTTGGGAGGTCAGCCCCAGCATTTT

V: TRBV6-2/TRBV6-3
size: many
D: TRBD1
J: TRBJ2-3
CDR3: CASGGGQGHTPDTQYF
DNA: TGTGCCAGCGGAGGGGGACAGGGTCACACCCCAGATACGCAGTATTTT

V: TRBV28
size: many
D: .
J: TRBJ1-5
CDR3: CASSLPNNDQPQHF
DNA: TGTGCCAGCAGTCTACCCAATAACGATCAGCCCCAGCATTTT

V: TRBV7-2
size: few
D: .
J: TRBJ2-7
CDR3: CASSPFGYEQYF
DNA: TGTGCCAGCAGCCCTTTCGGGTACGAGCAGTACTTC

V: TRBV7-9
size: .
D: .
J: TRBJ1-3
CDR3: CASTSGSHSTIYF
DNA: TGTGCCAGCACTTCGGGTTCTCATTCCACCATATATTTT

V: TRBV27
size: .
D: TRBD1
J: TRBJ1-2
CDR3: CVSTPGQSNYGYTF
DNA: TGTGTCAGCACACCGGGACAGAGCAACTATGGCTACACCTTC